This T cell receptor beta chain is from a study of CD8 T cell repertoires and HIV-1 epitope variants. At the level of the study: Twenty-five autologous and known Gag and Nef epitope variant peptides each stimulated T cells separately. Control wells had CMV/EBV/flu peptides, negative Ebola AY9, or no peptide. T cells were cultured for approximately ten days with cytokines added on days 3 and 7. General study points: The TAALDMSHF plasma variant had no responses, unlike KF9 (roughly five clonotypes) and HW9 (one).

Produced via immunoSEQ multiplex PCR; TCRdb's table is partial and in-frame only. The top ten clones hold under 55% of a sample with about 5,500 clones, approximately 70% of them seen once. The CDR3 loop spans 14 amino acids. Germline V lookup: CDR1 MGHRA, CDR2 YSYEKL. Notes on this clone: Its antigen is not identified. At one end, the junction sequence differs from germline, possibly due to a read error.

This rearrangement joins TRBV4-1 to TRBJ2-1, with D possibly matching TRBD2 (6 bases). This clonotype originated in a male donor with HIV. Sequenced sample: cultured CD8+ T cells derived from PBMCs. The DNA for the CDR3 is TGCGCCAGCAGCCAAGATCAGGTCGGGAGTATTCCACTCTTC. Protein sequence: CASSQDQVGSIPLF.